This T cell receptor (beta chain) was captured in a study of cytomegalovirus exposure and HLA in healthy donors. General study results and limits: Reports described diagnosis of cytomegalovirus status by the classifier as highly specific and sensitive. Some TCR beta chains (roughly 160 of them) were listed as cytomegalovirus-associated. Earlier analysis yielded a pattern in which most TCR beta V segments were productive about 87% or about 30% of the time.

The PCR contained 60 Vbeta and 13 Jbeta primers. This table comes from immunoSEQ multiplex PCR, and its TCRdb copy is limited to in-frame clones, with some not included. The data show around 200,000 clones, 65% to 90% seen once. Germline V gives CDR1 SGHRS, CDR2 YFSETQ. There are 16 residues in the CDR3. V shed 0 bases and J shed 0 bases, with 13 bases lying between them. This clone was observed once. What it binds is not known. The material sequenced was PBMCs. V gene TRBV5-1 combines with J gene TRBJ2-7, with D hard to call. The receptor was derived from a woman aged 25-40 years in good health and CMV-seronegative. CDR3 nucleotides: TGCGCCAGCAGCTTGGATCCTTACACAACCTCCTACGAGCAGTACTTC. Amino acid sequence: CASSLDPYTTSYEQYF.